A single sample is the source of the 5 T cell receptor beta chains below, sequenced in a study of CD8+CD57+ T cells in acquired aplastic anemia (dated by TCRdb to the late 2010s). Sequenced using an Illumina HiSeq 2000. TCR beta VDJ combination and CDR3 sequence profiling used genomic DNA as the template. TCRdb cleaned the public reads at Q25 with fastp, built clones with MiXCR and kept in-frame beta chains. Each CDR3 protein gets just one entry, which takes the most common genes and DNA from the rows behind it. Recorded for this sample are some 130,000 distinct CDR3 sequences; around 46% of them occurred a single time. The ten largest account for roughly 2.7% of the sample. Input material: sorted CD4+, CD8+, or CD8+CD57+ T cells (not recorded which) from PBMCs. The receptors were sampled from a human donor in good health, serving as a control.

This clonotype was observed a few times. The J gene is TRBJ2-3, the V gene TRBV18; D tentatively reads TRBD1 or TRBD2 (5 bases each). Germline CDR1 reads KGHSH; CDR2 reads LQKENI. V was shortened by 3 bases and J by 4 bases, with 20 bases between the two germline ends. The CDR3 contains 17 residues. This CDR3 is CASSPIQGVPYPDTQYF. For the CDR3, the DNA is TGTGCCAGCTCACCTATTCAGGGAGTCCCCTACCCAGATACGCAGTATTTT.

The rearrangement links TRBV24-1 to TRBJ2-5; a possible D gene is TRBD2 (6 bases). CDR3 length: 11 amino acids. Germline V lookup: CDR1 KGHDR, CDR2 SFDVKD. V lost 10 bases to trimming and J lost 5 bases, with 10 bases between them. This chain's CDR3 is CATREKETQYF. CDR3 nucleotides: TGTGCCACACGGGAGAAGGAGACCCAGTACTTC.

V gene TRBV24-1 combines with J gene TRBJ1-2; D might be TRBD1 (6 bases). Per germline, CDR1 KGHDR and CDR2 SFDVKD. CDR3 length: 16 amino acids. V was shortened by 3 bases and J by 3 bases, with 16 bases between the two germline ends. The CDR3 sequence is CATSDGQSNLDYGYTF. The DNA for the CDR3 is TGTGCCACCAGTGATGGACAGTCTAATTTGGACTATGGCTACACCTTC.

CDR3 sequence: CASSAGGGGYEQYF. CDR3 DNA: TGTGCCAGCAGCGCAGGGGGAGGAGGCTACGAGCAGTACTTC. This sequence joins TRBV9 and TRBJ2-7, with D tentatively TRBD1 (7 bases). This CDR3 spans 14 amino acids. Trimming stripped 3 bases from V and 3 bases from J, with 13 bases between. Germline-derived CDR1 and CDR2 are SGDLS and YYNGEE.

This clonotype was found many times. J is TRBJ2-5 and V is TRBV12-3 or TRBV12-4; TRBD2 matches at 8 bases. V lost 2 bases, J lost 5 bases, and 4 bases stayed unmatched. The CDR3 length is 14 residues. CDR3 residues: CASSLHGGGETQYF. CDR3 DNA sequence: TGTGCCAGCAGTTTACACGGGGGGGGGGAGACCCAGTACTTC.